This T cell receptor (beta chain) was sequenced in a study of molecular identifiers for immune sequencing clone quantification. Study results and limitations: Clones above 20 RNA copies contained over 97% of effector molecules but under 1% of naive ones.

Sorting defined naive CD8 T cells as CD8+CD4-CCR7+CD45RA+. The CDR3 runs 15 residues. CDR1 is MGHRA and CDR2 is YSYEKL in the germline V gene. Trimming stripped 1 base from V and 4 bases from J, with 13 bases between. Previously reported methods and listed TCR primers produced the bulk TCR libraries. Each CDR3 protein is one row after TCRdb ran MiXCR on the PCR reads. Of a few hundred thousand distinct CDR3 sequences detected, around 21% appear once; the ten largest clones hold roughly 0.81%. This clonotype was recorded many times. Antigen unknown. The J gene is TRBJ1-1, the V gene TRBV4-1; D not certain. Sequencing was performed on naive CD8+ T cells from blood, with Jurkat cell RNA spiked in. As for subset: FACS-sorted CD8+CD4-CCR7+CD45RA+ naive T cells. This TCR was recovered from a human donor in good health. Some libraries in this study had Jurkat cell RNA spiked in. The CDR3 protein is CASSQVSAPGTEAFF. The DNA of the CDR3 is TGCGCCAGCAGCCAAGTCAGCGCCCCGGGCACTGAAGCTTTCTTT.